A selection of T cell receptor beta chains follows, all from one sample in a study of neurological immune-mediated disorders. One entry per CDR3 protein results from TCRdb running MiXCR on the 5' RACE reads. Seen here are about 84,000 distinct CDR3 sequences, 9% to 12% observed once, and the top ten hold around 1.8%. What was sequenced was PBMCs. These receptors were collected from a man aged 35-49 years in good health. CDR3s include the opening cysteine and the closing phenylalanine or tryptophan. The D gene is left open where the match is weak. Clone size is shown for a subset of rows, as once, few, many or a class of expanded clone.

TRBJ1-2	-	TRBV7-9	many	TGTGCCAGCAGCGCCGCGGCAGGTGGCCCGGGGGGCTACACCTTC	CASSAAAGGPGGYTF
TRBJ1-2	-	TRBV5-1	-	TGCGCCAGCAGCGAATCAAGTGAACCTTCCTATGGCTACACCTTC	CASSESSEPSYGYTF
TRBJ1-2	-	TRBV5-5	many	TGTGCCAGCAGCGTATCGACAGCAAACTATGGCTACACCTTC	CASSVSTANYGYTF
TRBJ2-1	TRBD2	TRBV20-1	many	TGCAGTGCTAGTCAACTAGCGGCCCTAATGGGCTCCTACAATGAGCAGTTCTTC	CSASQLAALMGSYNEQFF
TRBJ2-5	-	TRBV7-2	many	TGTGCCAGCAGCCCGCCGGGAGTGAGAGAGACCCAGTACTTC	CASSPPGVRETQYF
TRBJ2-1	-	TRBV3-1	few	TGTGCCAGCAGCCAAGTGGGTAATGAGCAGTTCTTC	CASSQVGNEQFF
TRBJ1-4	-	TRBV18	many	TGTGCCAGCGGCTCCCGGACAGACTTTAATGAAAAACTGTTTTTT	CASGSRTDFNEKLFF
TRBJ1-2	-	TRBV28	many	TGTGCCAGCAGGCCCCCATCAGGGATGGGGTATGGCTACACCTTC	CASRPPSGMGYGYTF
TRBJ1-1	-	TRBV20-1	many	TGCAGTGCTCCGCCTTCCAACACTGAAGCTTTCTTT	CSAPPSNTEAFF
TRBJ2-5	-	TRBV11-2	many	TGTGCCAGCCGGTTGGGGGGGGGCGTCCAGACCCAGTACTTC	CASRLGGGVQTQYF
TRBJ2-2	-	TRBV12-3/TRBV12-4	many	TGTGCCACTATAGGGATCTCGAACACCGGGGAGCTGTTTTTT	CATIGISNTGELFF
TRBJ1-1	-	TRBV3-1	many	TGTGCCAGCAGCCCGTCATTCGGACCGGTTGGCATGAACACTGAAGCTTTCTTT	CASSPSFGPVGMNTEAFF
TRBJ2-2	-	TRBV4-2	many	TGTGCCAGCAGCCAAGAAGTTGGGGCCGGGGAGCTGTTTTTT	CASSQEVGAGELFF
TRBJ1-5	-	TRBV5-5	many	TGTGCCAGCAGCTATGACTGGGGCAATCAGCCCCAGCATTTT	CASSYDWGNQPQHF
TRBJ1-6	-	TRBV15	many	TGTGCCACCAGCAATTCGGGGCAGCCGGATTCACCCCTCCACTTT	CATSNSGQPDSPLHF
TRBJ2-2	TRBD2	TRBV5-1	many	TGCGCCAGCAGCGACCCCCTAGCGGTGAACACCGGGGAGCTGTTTTTT	CASSDPLAVNTGELFF
TRBJ1-5	-	TRBV15	many	TGTGCCACCAGCAGAGTACGACAAAACGGGGCCCAGCCCCAGCATTTT	CATSRVRQNGAQPQHF
TRBJ1-5	TRBD1	TRBV30	many	TGTGCCTGGAGTTTCGGACAGGAGCGGCCCCAGCATTTT	CAWSFGQERPQHF
TRBJ2-7	TRBD2	TRBV12-3/TRBV12-4	many	TGTGCCAGCAGCCAACCCCTGCGGAGCGGCGGGGGGGCCGGTGAGCAGTACTTC	CASSQPLRSGGGAGEQYF
TRBJ2-7	TRBD1	TRBV9	-	TGTGCCAGCAGACCCCGTCTTTCCTCCGGGACAGGGGTATACGAGAAGTACTTC	CASRPRLSSGTGVYEKYF
TRBJ2-2	-	TRBV20-1	many	TGCAGTGCTAGAGAAGACACCGGGGAGCTGTTTTTT	CSAREDTGELFF
TRBJ2-1	TRBD2	TRBV9	many	TGTGCCAGCAGCGTAGCGGGACTAGCGGCGATCAATGAGCAGTTCTTC	CASSVAGLAAINEQFF
TRBJ1-3	-	TRBV14	-	TGTGCCAGCAGACAATCTTTCTCTGGAAACACAATATATTTT	CASRQSFSGNTIYF
TRBJ1-2	-	TRBV20-1	many	TGCAGTGCTAGAGAGGGGACCGGGGGTCTGGGCTACACCTTC	CSAREGTGGLGYTF
TRBJ2-3	TRBD2	TRBV2	many	TGTGCCAGCAGCCCCCGGCGGGGGGTCACAGATACGCAGTATTTT	CASSPRRGVTDTQYF
TRBJ1-5	-	TRBV28	many	TGTGCCAGCAGTTTATCCATTGGCCAGCCCCAGCATTTT	CASSLSIGQPQHF
TRBJ1-2	-	TRBV25-1	many	TGTGCCAGCAGGGACTGGCGGGTGTTATGCTACACCTTC	CASRDWRVLCYTF
TRBJ2-1	TRBD2	TRBV29-1	many	TGCAGCGCTCTCCTAGCGGCGCAGTTCTTC	CSALLAAQFF
TRBJ2-7	TRBD1	TRBV5-1	many	TGCGCCAGCAGCGTAATCTCCGGGACAGATACCTACGAGCAGTACTTC	CASSVISGTDTYEQYF
TRBJ2-3	-	TRBV6-5	many	TGTGCCAGCAGTTCTTCTGTCGGGCCTACGCAGTATTTT	CASSSSVGPTQYF
TRBJ2-7	TRBD1	TRBV5-5	-	TGTGCCAGCAGCCAACACGGGACAGGTGTTTTTTACGAGCAGTACTTC	CASSQHGTGVFYEQYF
TRBJ2-2	-	TRBV3-1	many	TGTGCCAGCAGCCAAGTGCATGGGAATGAAGAGAGCACCGGGGAGCTGTTTTTT	CASSQVHGNEESTGELFF
TRBJ2-1	-	TRBV29-1	many	TGCAGCGTTCGAATAATGGGGAATGAGCAGTTCTTC	CSVRIMGNEQFF
TRBJ1-1	-	TRBV29-1	-	TGCAGCGTTGAGGGGACGGCCCTATCGGGCGCTGAGGCTTTCTTT	CSVEGTALSGAEAFF
TRBJ1-1	TRBD1	TRBV6-5	many	TGTGCCAGCAGCCACAGAGGGACAGTTAAGGCTGAAGCTTTCTTT	CASSHRGTVKAEAFF
TRBJ2-1	-	TRBV7-9	many	TGTGCCAGCAGCGGACGGGAGCTCGTAAACAATGAGCAGTTCTTC	CASSGRELVNNEQFF
TRBJ1-1	-	TRBV6-1	many	TGTGCCAGCAGTCTGGTAACTGAAGCTTTCTTT	CASSLVTEAFF
TRBJ2-5	-	TRBV20-1	few	TGCAGTGCTAGAGAACAGGGAAGAGAGACCCAGTACTTC	CSAREQGRETQYF
TRBJ2-7	TRBD2	TRBV5-1	many	TGCGCCAGCAGCTTGGGTAGGACTAGCGGCTTCTCCTACGAGCAGTACTTC	CASSLGRTSGFSYEQYF
TRBJ1-5	-	TRBV7-2	many	TGTGCCAGCAGCTTAGATCTCGTCGGTCAGCCCCAGCATTTT	CASSLDLVGQPQHF
TRBJ2-1	TRBD2	TRBV10-2	many	TGCGCCAGCAGTGATTTAGCGGGAGGGCCCTACAATGAGCAGTTCTTC	CASSDLAGGPYNEQFF
TRBJ2-5	-	TRBV29-1	many	TGCAGCGTTGGGCGGGATCCCAGGGAGACCCAGTACTTC	CSVGRDPRETQYF
TRBJ1-4	TRBD1	TRBV12-3/TRBV12-4	many	TGTGCCAGCAGGGCCGGACAGGGAAGGGAAAAACTGTTTTTT	CASRAGQGREKLFF
TRBJ2-2	TRBD1	TRBV5-1	many	TGCGCCAGCAGCTCAGGACAGGGGGACGGGGAGCTGTTTTTT	CASSSGQGDGELFF
TRBJ1-2	-	TRBV29-1	-	TGCAGCGTTGTAGATGGGGCAGGGAACTATGGCAACACCTTC	CSVVDGAGNYGNTF
TRBJ2-3	-	TRBV11-3	many	TGTGCCAGCAGCTTAATGGGGTCAGATACGCAGTATTTT	CASSLMGSDTQYF
TRBJ1-1	TRBD1	TRBV12-3/TRBV12-4	many	TGTGCCAGCAGTTACACCGGGACAGTCAACACTGAAGCTTTCTTT	CASSYTGTVNTEAFF
TRBJ2-5	-	TRBV27	many	TGTGCCAGCAGCCGATCCCCGGGACCCCAACAAGAGACCCAGTACTTC	CASSRSPGPQQETQYF